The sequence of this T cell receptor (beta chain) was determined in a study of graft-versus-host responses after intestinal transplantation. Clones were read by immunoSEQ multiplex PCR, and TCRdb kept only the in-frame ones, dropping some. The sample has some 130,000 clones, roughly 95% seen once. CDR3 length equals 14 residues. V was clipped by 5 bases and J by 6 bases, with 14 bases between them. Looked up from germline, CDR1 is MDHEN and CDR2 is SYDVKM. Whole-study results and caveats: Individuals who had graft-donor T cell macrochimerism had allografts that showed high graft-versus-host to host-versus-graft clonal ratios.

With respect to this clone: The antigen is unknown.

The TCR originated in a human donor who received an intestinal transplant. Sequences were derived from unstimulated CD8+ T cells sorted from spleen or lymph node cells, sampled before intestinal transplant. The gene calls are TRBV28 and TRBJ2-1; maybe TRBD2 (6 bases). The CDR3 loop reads CASSQPGTVNEQFF. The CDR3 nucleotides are TGTGCCAGCAGTCAGCCCGGGACTGTCAATGAGCAGTTCTTC. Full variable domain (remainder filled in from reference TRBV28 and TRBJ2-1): DVKVTQSSRYLVKRTGEKVFLECVQDMDHENMFWYRQDPGLGLRLIYFSYDVKMKEKGDIPEGYSVSREKKERFSLILESASTNQTSMYLCASSQPGTVNEQFFGPGTRLTVL.